These 30 T cell receptor beta chains came from one sample sequenced in a study of cytomegalovirus exposure and HLA in healthy donors. The PCR made use of 60 Vbeta and 13 Jbeta primers. Clones were sequenced by immunoSEQ multiplex PCR, and TCRdb holds only the in-frame ones, with some missing. The profile shows fewer than 250,000 clones, around 90% of them singletons. Sequenced sample: PBMCs. The origin of the receptors is a woman aged 18-29 years in good health and CMV-seronegative.

A remark on this clone: Other DNA variants within this sample encode the same CDR3. The CDR3 DNA reads as TGTGCCTGGAGTCCGGGGGTCGGAACTGAAGCTTTCTTT. Residues: CAWSPGVGTEAFF. The chain combines TRBV30 with TRBJ1-1; possible D gene TRBD1, 5 bases. The germline gives CDR1 GTSNPN, CDR2 SVGIG (reference sequence). The CDR3 covers 13 residues. Trimming stripped 2 bases from V and 5 bases from J, with 12 bases between.

This chain uses TRBV9 with TRBJ1-2; no firm D call. The CDR3 totals 15 residues. V was clipped by 0 bases and J by 2 bases, with 11 bases between them. In germline, CDR1 is SGDLS, CDR2 YYNGEE. The CDR3 DNA sequence: TGTGCCAGCAGCGTAGACAGCAGCCTCAACTATGGCTACACCTTC. Translation gives CASSVDSSLNYGYTF.

In its sample, this clone was seen a few times. The V and J genes are TRBV27 and TRBJ2-7, with 7 nucleotides matching TRBD2. The CDR3 consists of 15 residues. The germline gives CDR1 MNHEY, CDR2 SMNVEV (reference sequence). Germline trimming cut 3 bases from V and 3 bases from J; bases unmatched to any gene: 8. CDR3 sequence reads: CASSLSSGAIYEQYF. CDR3 in DNA: TGTGCCAGCAGTTTGTCGAGCGGGGCCATCTACGAGCAGTACTTC.

This clone occurred once. The chain joins TRBV28 to TRBJ1-1, with TRBD1 as a possible D gene (6 bases). V gave up 8 bases and J gave up 4 bases, with 14 bases separating them. The CDR3 spans 13 residues. Germline CDR1 and CDR2: MDHEN and SYDVKM. The CDR3 reads CASAGVLGTEAFF. For the CDR3, the DNA is TGTGCCAGCGCAGGGGTTTTAGGCACTGAAGCTTTCTTT.

The rearrangement uses TRBV6-6 and TRBJ2-3; TRBD1 agrees at 9 bases. V trimming: 0 bases; J trimming: 5 bases; junction bases outside the gene matches: 6. Looked up from germline, CDR1 is MNHNY and CDR2 is SVGAGI (reference sequence). This CDR3 contains 16 residues. The CDR3 nucleotides are TGTGCCAGCAGTTACTCGATACAGGGGGCTATAGATACGCAGTATTTT. It encodes CASSYSIQGAIDTQYF.

The rearrangement links TRBV10-1 to TRBJ2-5; TRBD1 agrees at 8 bases. The CDR3 has 15 residues. Germline V gene data show CDR1 as WNHNN and CDR2 as SYGVQD (reference sequence). With V trimmed by 3 bases and J by 4 bases, 7 bases remained unmatched. The CDR3 here is CASSDDRGGGETQYF. The CDR3 region has the DNA TGCGCCAGCAGTGATGACAGGGGCGGAGGAGAGACCCAGTACTTC.

This rearrangement joins TRBV11-3 to TRBJ2-2; 10 bases agree with TRBD2. Germline CDR1 reads SGHNT; CDR2 reads YENEEA. This CDR3 is built from 16 residues. J was trimmed by 6 bases and V by 4 bases; bases with no gene match: 8. The CDR3 sequence: CASSSRRLAGAGELFF. CDR3 nucleotides: TGTGCCAGCAGCTCTCGGAGGCTAGCGGGAGCCGGGGAGCTGTTTTTT.

Concerning this clone itself: This sample also contains other DNA sequences that code for the same CDR3. This chain links TRBV6-5 with TRBJ1-5, with D perhaps TRBD1 (6 bases). The germline V gene encodes CDR1 MNHEY and CDR2 SVGAGI. The CDR3 covers 14 residues. Trimming shortened V by 4 bases and J by 1 base, and 8 bases separated the two germline ends. DNA of the CDR3: TGTGCCAGCAGTTCCAGGGGAAGCAATCAGCCCCAGCATTTT. Translating it yields CASSSRGSNQPQHF.

The chain recombines TRBV9 with TRBJ2-7; 13 bases are shared with TRBD2. V shed 4 bases, J shed 3 bases, and the junction held 7 bases outside the gene matches. The CDR3 runs to 16 residues. Per the germline V gene, CDR1 is SGDLS and CDR2 is YYNGEE. The CDR3 region has the DNA TGTGCCAGCAGCCCTCGGACTAGCGGGAGCATCTACGAGCAGTACTTC. Encoded protein: CASSPRTSGSIYEQYF.

The chain joins TRBV18 to TRBJ1-1; D is possibly TRBD1 (6 bases). This CDR3 comprises 15 residues. CDR1 KGHSH and CDR2 LQKENI come from the germline V gene. V lost 6 bases and J 5 bases, leaving 19 bases between the germline ends. CDR3 sequence: CASSPGGGGNTEAFF. DNA for the CDR3: TGTGCCAGCTCCCCAGGAGGGGGGGGCAATACTGAAGCTTTCTTT. The whole variable domain, filled in from reference TRBV18 and TRBJ1-1, reads NAGVMQNPRHLVRRRGQEARLRCSPMKGHSHVYWYRQLPEEGLKFMVYLQKENIIDESGMPKERFSAEFPKEGPSILRIQQVVRGDSAAYFCASSPGGGGNTEAFFGQGTRLTVV.

The chain is built from TRBV18 and TRBJ1-4; D perhaps matches TRBD1 (6 bases). This CDR3 comprises 15 residues. V gave up 3 bases and J gave up 4 bases, with 12 bases separating them. CDR1 is KGHSH, CDR2 LQKENI, per germline. As DNA, the CDR3 is TGTGCCAGCTCACCCCGGACAGCCCATAATGAAAAACTGTTTTTT. Encoded protein: CASSPRTAHNEKLFF.

This sequence joins TRBV30 and TRBJ2-2; TRBD1 matches at 8 bases. Germline CDR1 reads GTSNPN; CDR2 reads SVGIG (reference sequence). V lost 3 bases to trimming and J lost 5 bases; unmatched junction nucleotides: 5. The CDR3 sequence is 14 residues long. CDR3 nucleotides: TGTGCCTGGAGGGTCAGGGGGCAAACCGGGGAGCTGTTTTTT. Its translation is CAWRVRGQTGELFF.

This chain links TRBV6-5 with TRBJ1-2; D is possibly TRBD1 (5 bases). Germline CDR1 MNHEY, CDR2 SVGAGI. Trimming left V 0 bases short and J 4 bases short, with 12 bases between. The CDR3 totals 15 residues. CDR3 coding DNA: TGTGCCAGCAGTTACTCGACAACGGGACTCTATGGCTACACCTTC. Translating it yields CASSYSTTGLYGYTF.

The rearrangement joins TRBV7-2 to TRBJ2-7; D ambiguous. V was trimmed by 5 bases and J by 6 bases, leaving 17 bases between them. Germline CDR1 SGHTA, CDR2 FQGNSA. The CDR3 length is 14 residues. The CDR3 spells CASSPDILWSEQYF. As DNA, the CDR3 is TGTGCCAGCAGCCCCGATATCCTATGGAGCGAGCAGTACTTC.

The chain employs TRBV5-8 and TRBJ2-2; D perhaps matches TRBD1 (6 bases). This CDR3 has 14 residues. Germline V gene data show CDR1 as SGHTS and CDR2 as YDEGEE. V lost 3 bases and J 3 bases, leaving 9 bases between the germline ends. CDR3 sequence (DNA): TGTGCCAGCAGCTCTTACAGGGACACCGGGGAGCTGTTTTTT. Translation: CASSSYRDTGELFF.

This clone was counted a single time. The rearrangement links TRBV5-1 to TRBJ2-1; D unresolved. Germline CDR1 SGHRS, CDR2 YFSETQ. The CDR3 sequence is 13 residues long. V was clipped by 6 bases and J by 4 bases, with 11 bases between them. CDR3: CASIPDGYNEQFF. For the CDR3, the DNA is TGCGCCAGCATACCTGACGGGTACAATGAGCAGTTCTTC.

This clone was seen more than once but under ten times. This chain joins TRBV4-1 and TRBJ1-1; D might be TRBD1 (5 bases). V was pared by 0 bases and J by 4 bases, with 12 bases between. This CDR3 is 15 amino acids long. Germline lookup yields CDR1 MGHRA and CDR2 YSYEKL. The CDR3 DNA reads TGCGCCAGCAGCCAAGATCGGGCGGGGGGCACTGAAGCTTTCTTT. The encoded protein is CASSQDRAGGTEAFF.

The gene calls are TRBV27 and TRBJ1-4; D gene uncertain. Germline CDR1 MNHEY, CDR2 SMNVEV (reference sequence). This CDR3 has 18 amino acids. With 3 bases removed from V and 0 bases from J, the gap between germline ends came to 17 bases. CDR3 nucleotide sequence: TGTGCCAGCAGTTTTCTCGGAGGGAGGCCTTCAACTAATGAAAAACTGTTTTTT. This gives the protein CASSFLGGRPSTNEKLFF.

V is TRBV4-2 and J is TRBJ2-3; D perhaps matches TRBD1 (6 bases). Trimming stripped 0 bases from V and 4 bases from J, with 20 bases between. This CDR3 has 18 amino acids. CDR1 and CDR2 (germline): LGHNA, YNFKEQ. This CDR3 reads CASSQEAQGHRRADTQYF. The CDR3 DNA sequence: TGTGCCAGCAGCCAAGAAGCGCAGGGGCATCGAAGAGCAGATACGCAGTATTTT.

The V gene is TRBV5-1, the J gene TRBJ2-3; possible D gene TRBD2, 5 bases. CDR1 and CDR2 (germline): SGHRS, YFSETQ. V gave up 5 bases and J gave up 1 base, with 5 bases separating them. CDR3 length: 12 residues. This chain's CDR3 is CASREGTDTQYF. CDR3 bases: TGCGCCAGCAGGGAGGGCACAGATACGCAGTATTTT.

This clone appeared once. The CDR3 is CASSSQGYGYTF. Written as DNA, the CDR3 is TGTGCCAGCAGTTCCCAGGGGTATGGCTACACCTTC. This rearrangement joins TRBV6-5 to TRBJ1-2, with TRBD1 as a possible D gene (6 bases). Germline V CDR1 and CDR2: MNHEY, SVGAGI. The V and J ends lost 4 bases and 5 bases respectively, with 8 bases between them. This CDR3 spans 12 amino acids.

The J gene is TRBJ1-2, the V gene TRBV19, with 8 bases matching TRBD1. From germline, CDR1 is LNHDA and CDR2 SQIVND (reference sequence). V lost 5 bases, J lost 1 base, and 6 bases stayed unmatched. This CDR3 comprises 15 residues. Here the CDR3 DNA reads TGTGCCAGTAGTCCCTGGGACAGGAATAACTATGGCTACACCTTC. Amino acids: CASSPWDRNNYGYTF.

This clone appeared a single time. The J gene is TRBJ2-7, the V gene TRBV11-3, with D possibly TRBD2 on 5 matching bases. V was trimmed by 5 bases and J by 2 bases, leaving 16 bases between them. From germline, CDR1 is SGHNT and CDR2 YENEEA. The CDR3 extends over 15 amino acids. The CDR3 DNA follows: TGTGCCAGCAGCCCCGAGAGCGGTTTCGCCTACGAGCAGTACTTC. It is translated as CASSPESGFAYEQYF.

There are a few counts of this clone. This chain connects TRBV6-5 to TRBJ1-4; D may be TRBD1 (5 bases). Trimming cost V 0 bases and J 8 bases, with 13 bases left between them. The CDR3 has 15 residues. CDR1 is MNHEY and CDR2 is SVGAGI in the germline V gene. This chain's CDR3 is CASSYSSGAREKLFF. The CDR3 DNA reads as TGTGCCAGCAGTTACTCGAGCGGGGCAAGAGAAAAACTGTTTTTT.

The chain couples TRBV15 to TRBJ2-3; perhaps TRBD2 as D (5 bases). Germline lookup yields CDR1 LNHNV and CDR2 YYDKDF (reference sequence). The ends were cut back, 0 bases at V and 0 bases at J, with 13 bases in the middle. CDR3 length: 17 amino acids. In DNA form, the CDR3 reads TGTGCCACCAGCAGAGATAGGTGGGGAGCCAGCACAGATACGCAGTATTTT. Protein: CATSRDRWGASTDTQYF. The variable domain in full, with the rest retrieved from reference TRBV15 and TRBJ2-3, is DAMVIQNPRYQVTQFGKPVTLSCSQTLNHNVMYWYQQKSSQAPKLLFHYYDKDFNNEADTPDNFQSRRPNTSFCFLDIRSPGLGDTAMYLCATSRDRWGASTDTQYFGPGTRLTVL.

V usage is TRBV12-5 and J usage is TRBJ2-7; D is uncertain. The CDR3 spans 12 residues. The V gene's germline CDR1 is LGHNT and CDR2 FRNRAP. Trimming shortened V by 1 base and J by 10 bases, and 11 bases separated the two germline ends. The CDR3 coding sequence is TGTGCTAGTGGTTTGGCCCGGTCCGAACAGTACTTC. Translated: CASGLARSEQYF.

The V gene is TRBV9, the J gene TRBJ1-3, with D possibly matching TRBD1 (6 bases). The V end was cut by 0 bases, the J end by 3 bases, with 10 bases between. The germline CDR1 and CDR2 sequences are SGDLS and YYNGEE. This CDR3 contains 15 residues. CDR3 region: CASSVVGTLGNTIYF. The CDR3 DNA follows: TGTGCCAGCAGCGTAGTTGGGACACTTGGAAACACCATATATTTT.

This clone was observed a single time. The chain couples TRBV7-6 to TRBJ1-3; D unresolved. V was clipped by 2 bases and J by 8 bases, with 7 bases between them. The CDR3 has 12 residues. From germline, CDR1 is SGHVS and CDR2 FNYEAQ. This chain's CDR3 is CASSLRPDTIYF. The CDR3 DNA reads as TGTGCCAGCAGCTTACGTCCGGACACCATATATTTT.

In the case of this clone: Other DNA sequences in this specimen translate into the identical CDR3. The V gene is TRBV18, the J gene TRBJ2-1; D remains ambiguous. Germline assignment: CDR1 KGHSH and CDR2 LQKENI. This CDR3 region has 12 residues. V was shortened by 2 bases and J by 7 bases, with 6 bases between the two germline ends. The CDR3 nucleotides read TGTGCCAGCTCACCATCGGGTAATGAGCAGTTCTTC. Its protein product is CASSPSGNEQFF.

V is TRBV5-1 and J is TRBJ2-2, with TRBD2 as a possible D gene (6 bases). Germline V CDR1 and CDR2: SGHRS, YFSETQ. CDR3 length: 18 residues. Trimming removed 4 bases at V and 0 bases at J, with 19 bases between. DNA of the CDR3: TGCGCCAGCAGCGTAGACCGCCGGGACTCCGCGAACACCGGGGAGCTGTTTTTT. The encoded protein is CASSVDRRDSANTGELFF.